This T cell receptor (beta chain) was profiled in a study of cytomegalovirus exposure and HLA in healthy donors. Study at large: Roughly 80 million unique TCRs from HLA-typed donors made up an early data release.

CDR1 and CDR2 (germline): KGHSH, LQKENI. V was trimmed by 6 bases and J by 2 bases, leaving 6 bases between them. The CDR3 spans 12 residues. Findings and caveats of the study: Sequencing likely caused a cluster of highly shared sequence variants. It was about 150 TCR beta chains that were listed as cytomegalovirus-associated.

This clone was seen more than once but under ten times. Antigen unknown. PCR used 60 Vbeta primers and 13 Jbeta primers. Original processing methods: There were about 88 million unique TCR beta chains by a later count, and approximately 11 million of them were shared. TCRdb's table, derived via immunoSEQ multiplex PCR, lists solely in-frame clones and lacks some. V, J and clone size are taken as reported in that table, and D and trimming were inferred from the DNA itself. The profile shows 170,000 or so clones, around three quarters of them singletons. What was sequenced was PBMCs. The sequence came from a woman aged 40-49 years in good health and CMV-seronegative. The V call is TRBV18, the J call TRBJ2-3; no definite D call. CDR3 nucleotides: TGTGCCAGCTCTCCCTTCACAGATACGCAGTATTTT. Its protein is CASSPFTDTQYF.